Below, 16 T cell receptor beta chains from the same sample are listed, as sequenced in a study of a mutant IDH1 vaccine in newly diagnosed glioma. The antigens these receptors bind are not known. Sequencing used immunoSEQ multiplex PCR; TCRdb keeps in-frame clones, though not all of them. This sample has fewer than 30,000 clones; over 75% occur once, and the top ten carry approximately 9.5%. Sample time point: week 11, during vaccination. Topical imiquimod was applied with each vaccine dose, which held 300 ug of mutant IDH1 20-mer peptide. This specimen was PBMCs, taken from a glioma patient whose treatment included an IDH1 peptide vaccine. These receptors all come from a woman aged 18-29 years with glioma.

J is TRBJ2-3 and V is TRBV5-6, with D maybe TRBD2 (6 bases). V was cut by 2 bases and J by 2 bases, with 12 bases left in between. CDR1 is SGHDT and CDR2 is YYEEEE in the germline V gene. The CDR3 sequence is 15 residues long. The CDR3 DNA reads TGTGCCAGCAGCTTTATCGGCGGGAACACAGATACGCAGTATTTT. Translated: CASSFIGGNTDTQYF.

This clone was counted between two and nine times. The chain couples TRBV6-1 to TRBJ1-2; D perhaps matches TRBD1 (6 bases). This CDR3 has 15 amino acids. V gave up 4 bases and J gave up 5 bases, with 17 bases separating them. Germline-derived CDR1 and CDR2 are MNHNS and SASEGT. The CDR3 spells CASSVGVGTSYGYTF. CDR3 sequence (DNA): TGTGCCAGCAGTGTTGGTGTTGGGACATCGTATGGCTACACCTTC.

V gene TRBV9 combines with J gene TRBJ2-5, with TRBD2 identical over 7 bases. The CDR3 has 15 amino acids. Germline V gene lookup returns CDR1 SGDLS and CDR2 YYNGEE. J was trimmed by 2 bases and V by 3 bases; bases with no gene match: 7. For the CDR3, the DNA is TGTGCCAGCAGCGCGGATTCGGGGGGACAAGAGACCCAGTACTTC. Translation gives CASSADSGGQETQYF. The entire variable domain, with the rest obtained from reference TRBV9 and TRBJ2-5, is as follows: DSGVTQTPKHLITATGQRVTLRCSPRSGDLSVYWYQQSLDQGLQFLIQYYNGEERAKGNILERFSAQQFPDLHSELNLSSLELGDSALYFCASSADSGGQETQYFGPGTRLLVL.

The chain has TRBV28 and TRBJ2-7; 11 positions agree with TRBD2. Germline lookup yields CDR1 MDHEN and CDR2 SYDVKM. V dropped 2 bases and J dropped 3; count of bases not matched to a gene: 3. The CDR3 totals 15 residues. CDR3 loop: CASSLGLAGGYEQYF. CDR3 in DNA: TGTGCCAGCAGTTTAGGTCTAGCGGGAGGCTACGAGCAGTACTTC.

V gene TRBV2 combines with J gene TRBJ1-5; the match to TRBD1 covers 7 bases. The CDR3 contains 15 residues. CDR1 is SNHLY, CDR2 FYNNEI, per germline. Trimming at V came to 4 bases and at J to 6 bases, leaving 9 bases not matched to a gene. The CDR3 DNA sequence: TGTGCCAGCAGTGGAGGACAGGCCCTTTCTCAGCCCCAGCATTTT. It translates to CASSGGQALSQPQHF.

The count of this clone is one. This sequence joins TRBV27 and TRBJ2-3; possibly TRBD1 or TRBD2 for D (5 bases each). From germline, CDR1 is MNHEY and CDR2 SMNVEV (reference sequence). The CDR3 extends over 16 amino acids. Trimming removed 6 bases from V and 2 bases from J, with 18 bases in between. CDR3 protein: CASRHPGRVFTDTQYF. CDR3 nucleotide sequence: TGTGCCAGCAGACACCCGGGACGGGTTTTCACAGATACGCAGTATTTT.

CDR3 sequence (DNA): TGTGCCAGCAGCGGGACATCCCAAGCGCGAGAGACCCAGTACTTC. Translation: CASSGTSQARETQYF. The V call is TRBV14, the J call TRBJ2-5; TRBD1 is a possible D gene (6 bases). The CDR3 is 15 residues long. Trimming shortened V by 5 bases and J by 4 bases, and 17 bases separated the two germline ends. Germline CDR1 reads SGHDN; CDR2 reads FVKESK.

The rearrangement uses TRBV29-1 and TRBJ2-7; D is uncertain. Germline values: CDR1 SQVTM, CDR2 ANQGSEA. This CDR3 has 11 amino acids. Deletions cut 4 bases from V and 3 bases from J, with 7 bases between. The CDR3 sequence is CSVAVGYEQYF. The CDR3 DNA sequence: TGCAGCGTTGCCGTCGGCTACGAGCAGTACTTC.

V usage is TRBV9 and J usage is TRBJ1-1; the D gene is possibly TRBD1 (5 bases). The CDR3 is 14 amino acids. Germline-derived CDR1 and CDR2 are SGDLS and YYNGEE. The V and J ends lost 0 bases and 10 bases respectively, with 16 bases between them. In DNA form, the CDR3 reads TGTGCCAGCAGCGTAGAGGGGAACACCCTCGGAGCTTTCTTT. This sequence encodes CASSVEGNTLGAFF. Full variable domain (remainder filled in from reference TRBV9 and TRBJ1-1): DSGVTQTPKHLITATGQRVTLRCSPRSGDLSVYWYQQSLDQGLQFLIQYYNGEERAKGNILERFSAQQFPDLHSELNLSSLELGDSALYFCASSVEGNTLGAFFGQGTRLTVV.

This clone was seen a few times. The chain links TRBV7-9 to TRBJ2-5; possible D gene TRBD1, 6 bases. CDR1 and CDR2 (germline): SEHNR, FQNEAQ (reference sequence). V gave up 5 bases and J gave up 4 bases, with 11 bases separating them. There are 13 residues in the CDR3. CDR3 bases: TGTGCCAGCAGCGAAGGGACACCAGAGACCCAGTACTTC. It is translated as CASSEGTPETQYF.

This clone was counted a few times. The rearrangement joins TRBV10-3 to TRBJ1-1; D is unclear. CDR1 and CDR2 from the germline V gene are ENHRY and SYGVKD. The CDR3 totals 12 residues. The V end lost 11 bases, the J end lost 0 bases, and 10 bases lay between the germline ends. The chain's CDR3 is CASSRVNTEAFF. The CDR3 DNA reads TGTGCCTCTTCTCGGGTGAACACTGAAGCTTTCTTT.

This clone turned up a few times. The CDR3 DNA is TGTGCCAGTAAAGACAGGGCTGGTGAAAAACTGTTTTTT. This gives the protein CASKDRAGEKLFF. This rearrangement joins TRBV19 to TRBJ1-4; 7 bases align to TRBD1. The CDR3 is 13 amino acids. After removal of 7 bases from V and 7 bases from J, the junction contained 6 bases not matched to a gene. The germline CDR1 and CDR2 sequences are LNHDA and SQIVND (reference sequence).

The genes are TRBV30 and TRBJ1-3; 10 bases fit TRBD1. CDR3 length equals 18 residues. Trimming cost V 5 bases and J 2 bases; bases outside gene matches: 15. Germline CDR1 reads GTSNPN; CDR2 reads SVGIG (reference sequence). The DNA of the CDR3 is TGTGCCTGGGGAGGGGGACAGGGGCCCTGGTTCGCTGGAAACACCATATATTTT. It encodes CAWGGGQGPWFAGNTIYF.

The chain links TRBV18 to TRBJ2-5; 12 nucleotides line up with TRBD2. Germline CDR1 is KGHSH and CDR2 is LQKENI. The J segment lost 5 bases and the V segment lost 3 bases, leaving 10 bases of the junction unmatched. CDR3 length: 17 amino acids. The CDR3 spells CASSPSLAGGSMETQYF. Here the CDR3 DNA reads TGTGCCAGCTCACCTTCACTAGCGGGGGGAAGTATGGAGACCCAGTACTTC. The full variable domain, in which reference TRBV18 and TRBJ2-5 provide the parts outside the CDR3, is NAGVMQNPRHLVRRRGQEARLRCSPMKGHSHVYWYRQLPEEGLKFMVYLQKENIIDESGMPKERFSAEFPKEGPSILRIQQVVRGDSAAYFCASSPSLAGGSMETQYFGPGTRLLVL.

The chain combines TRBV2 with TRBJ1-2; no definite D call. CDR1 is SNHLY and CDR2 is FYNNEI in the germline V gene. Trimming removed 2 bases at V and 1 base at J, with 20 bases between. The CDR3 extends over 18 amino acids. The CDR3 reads CASSETPLGPGFNYGYTF. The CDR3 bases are TGTGCCAGCAGTGAAACCCCTCTCGGACCGGGATTTAACTATGGCTACACCTTC. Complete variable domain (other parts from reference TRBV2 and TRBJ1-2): EPEVTQTPSHQVTQMGQEVILRCVPISNHLYFYWYRQILGQKVEFLVSFYNNEISEKSEIFDDQFSVERPDGSNFTLKIRSTKLEDSAMYFCASSETPLGPGFNYGYTFGSGTRLTVV.

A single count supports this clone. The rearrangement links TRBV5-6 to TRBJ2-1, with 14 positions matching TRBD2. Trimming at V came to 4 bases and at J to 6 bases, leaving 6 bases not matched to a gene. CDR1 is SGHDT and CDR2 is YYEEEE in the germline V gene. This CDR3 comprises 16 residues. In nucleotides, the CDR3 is TGTGCCAGCAGCAGGGGACTAGCGGGGGTGCTCAATGAGCAGTTCTTC. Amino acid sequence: CASSRGLAGVLNEQFF.